This T cell receptor (beta chain) comes out of a study of identical twins. The CDR3 is made up of 12 amino acids. Per the germline V gene, CDR1 is SQVTM and CDR2 is ANQGSEA. V shed 5 bases and J 9 bases; nucleotides not matched to a gene: 3. TCRdb re-analysed the 5' RACE reads in MiXCR, keeping a single row per CDR3 protein. The sample lists 700,000 or so distinct CDR3 sequences; over 8.5% were seen once. General study results and limits: Memory repertoires lacked the insertion deficit that abundant cord blood beta clonotypes showed. Models predicted too little out-of-frame TCR alpha sharing in monozygotic twins.

This clonotype came up many times. Its specificity is not known. This same sample was also part of a study on yellow fever vaccine responses in identical twins.

Sequencing input: PBMCs. The clonotype comes from a woman under 30 in good health. The J gene is TRBJ2-1, the V gene TRBV29-1; 11 nucleotides match TRBD2. DNA for the CDR3: TGCAGCGTTTCTAGCGGGAGGTTTGAGCAGTTCTTC. It codes for CSVSSGRFEQFF.